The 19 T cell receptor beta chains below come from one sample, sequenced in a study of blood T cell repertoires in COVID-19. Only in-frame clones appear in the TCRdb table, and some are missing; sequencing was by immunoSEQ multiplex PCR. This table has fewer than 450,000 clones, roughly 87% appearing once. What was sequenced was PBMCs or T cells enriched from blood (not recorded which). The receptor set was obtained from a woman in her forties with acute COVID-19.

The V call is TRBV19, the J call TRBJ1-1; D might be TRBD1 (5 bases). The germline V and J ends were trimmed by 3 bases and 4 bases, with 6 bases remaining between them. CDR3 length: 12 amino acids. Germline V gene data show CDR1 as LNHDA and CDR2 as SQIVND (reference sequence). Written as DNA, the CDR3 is TGTGCCAGTAGTATGGGGCCCACTGAAGCTTTCTTT. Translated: CASSMGPTEAFF.

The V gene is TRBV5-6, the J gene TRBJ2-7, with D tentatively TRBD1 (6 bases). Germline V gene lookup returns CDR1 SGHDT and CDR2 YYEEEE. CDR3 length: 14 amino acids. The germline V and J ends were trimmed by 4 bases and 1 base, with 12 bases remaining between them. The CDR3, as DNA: TGTGCCAGCAGCCTGTCCGGGACATCCTACGAGCAGTACTTC. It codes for CASSLSGTSYEQYF.

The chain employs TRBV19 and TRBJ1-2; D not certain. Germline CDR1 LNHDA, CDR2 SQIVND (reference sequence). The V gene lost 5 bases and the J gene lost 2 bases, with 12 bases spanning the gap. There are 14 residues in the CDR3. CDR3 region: CASSFPGGNYGYTF. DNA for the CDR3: TGTGCCAGTAGTTTCCCCGGAGGGAACTATGGCTACACCTTC.

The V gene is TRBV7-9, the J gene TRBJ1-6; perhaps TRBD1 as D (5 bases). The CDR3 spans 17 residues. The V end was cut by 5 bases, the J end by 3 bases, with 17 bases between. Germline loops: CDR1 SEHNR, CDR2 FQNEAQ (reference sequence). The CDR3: CASSVTQGPLYNSPLHF. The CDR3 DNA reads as TGTGCCAGCAGCGTAACCCAGGGTCCCCTCTATAATTCACCCCTCCACTTT.

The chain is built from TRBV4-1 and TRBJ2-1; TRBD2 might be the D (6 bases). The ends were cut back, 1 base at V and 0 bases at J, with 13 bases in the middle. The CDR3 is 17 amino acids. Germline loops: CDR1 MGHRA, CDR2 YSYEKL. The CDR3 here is CASSQGRAASSYNEQFF. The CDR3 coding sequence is TGCGCCAGCAGCCAAGGGAGGGCAGCAAGCTCCTACAATGAGCAGTTCTTC.

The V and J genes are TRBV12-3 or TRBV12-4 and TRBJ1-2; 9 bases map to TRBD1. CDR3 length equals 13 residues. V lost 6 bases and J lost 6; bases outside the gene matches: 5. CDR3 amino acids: CASRGTGRDGYTF. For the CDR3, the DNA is TGTGCCAGCAGGGGGACAGGGAGAGATGGCTACACCTTC.

CDR3 residues: CSASKLLQSSYNEQFF. The CDR3 DNA is TGCAGTGCTAGTAAGCTTTTACAGTCCTCCTACAATGAGCAGTTCTTC. The J gene is TRBJ2-1, the V gene TRBV20-1; D gene unclear. Deletions cut 3 bases from V and 0 bases from J, with 15 bases between. The CDR3 has 16 residues. Germline V gene sequence: CDR1 DFQATT, CDR2 SNEGSKA (reference sequence).

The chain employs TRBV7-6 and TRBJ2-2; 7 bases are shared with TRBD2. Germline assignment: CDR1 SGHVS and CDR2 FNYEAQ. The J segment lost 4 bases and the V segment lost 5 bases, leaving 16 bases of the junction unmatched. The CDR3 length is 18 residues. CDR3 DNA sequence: TGTGCCAGCAGCGACCCACCGAAAGGACTAGTGGGCACCGGGGAGCTGTTTTTT. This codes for CASSDPPKGLVGTGELFF.

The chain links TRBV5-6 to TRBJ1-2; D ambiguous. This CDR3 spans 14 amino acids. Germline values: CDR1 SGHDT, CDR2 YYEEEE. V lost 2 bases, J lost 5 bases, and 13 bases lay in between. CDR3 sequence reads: CASSFSSPRYGYTF. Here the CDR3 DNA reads TGTGCCAGCAGCTTTTCTAGTCCGAGGTATGGCTACACCTTC. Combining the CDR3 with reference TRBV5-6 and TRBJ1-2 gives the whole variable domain DAGVTQSPTHLIKTRGQQVTLRCSPKSGHDTVSWYQQALGQGPQFIFQYYEEEERQRGNFPDRFSGHQFPNYSSELNVNALLLGDSALYLCASSFSSPRYGYTFGSGTRLTVV.

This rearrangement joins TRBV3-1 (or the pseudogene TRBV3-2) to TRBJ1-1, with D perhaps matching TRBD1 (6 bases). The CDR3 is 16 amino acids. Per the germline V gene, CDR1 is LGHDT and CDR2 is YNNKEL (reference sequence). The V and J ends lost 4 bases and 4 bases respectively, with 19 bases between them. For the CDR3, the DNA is TGTGCCAGCAGCCGAGGGGTGGCAGGGGTGACCACTGAAGCTTTCTTT. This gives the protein CASSRGVAGVTTEAFF.

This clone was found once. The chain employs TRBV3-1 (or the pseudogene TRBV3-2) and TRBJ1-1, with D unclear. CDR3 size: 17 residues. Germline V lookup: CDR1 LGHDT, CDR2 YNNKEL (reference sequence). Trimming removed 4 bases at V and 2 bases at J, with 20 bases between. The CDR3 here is CASSPRTPQRGNTEAFF. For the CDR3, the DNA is TGTGCCAGCAGCCCCCGAACACCGCAGCGGGGAAACACTGAAGCTTTCTTT.

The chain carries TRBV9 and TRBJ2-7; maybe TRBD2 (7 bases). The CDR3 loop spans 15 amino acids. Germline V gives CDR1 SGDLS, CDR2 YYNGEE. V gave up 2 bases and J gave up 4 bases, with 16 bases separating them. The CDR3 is CASSVSGGPQYEQYF. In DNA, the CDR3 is TGTGCCAGCAGCGTCTCGGGGGGCCCACAATACGAGCAGTACTTC. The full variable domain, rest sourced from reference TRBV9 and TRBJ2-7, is DSGVTQTPKHLITATGQRVTLRCSPRSGDLSVYWYQQSLDQGLQFLIQYYNGEERAKGNILERFSAQQFPDLHSELNLSSLELGDSALYFCASSVSGGPQYEQYFGPGTRLTVT.

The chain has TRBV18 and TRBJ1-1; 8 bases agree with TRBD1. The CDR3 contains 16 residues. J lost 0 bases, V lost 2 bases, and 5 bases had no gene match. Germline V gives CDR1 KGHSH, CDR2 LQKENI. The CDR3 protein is CASSPTGTGLNTEAFF. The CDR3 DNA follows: TGTGCCAGCTCACCAACCGGGACAGGTTTGAACACTGAAGCTTTCTTT.

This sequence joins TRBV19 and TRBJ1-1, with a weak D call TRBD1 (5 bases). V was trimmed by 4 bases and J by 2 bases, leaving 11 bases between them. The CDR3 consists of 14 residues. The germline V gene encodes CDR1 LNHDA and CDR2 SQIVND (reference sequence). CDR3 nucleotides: TGTGCCAGTAGTACCAGGGTTGGTAACACTGAAGCTTTCTTT. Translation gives CASSTRVGNTEAFF.

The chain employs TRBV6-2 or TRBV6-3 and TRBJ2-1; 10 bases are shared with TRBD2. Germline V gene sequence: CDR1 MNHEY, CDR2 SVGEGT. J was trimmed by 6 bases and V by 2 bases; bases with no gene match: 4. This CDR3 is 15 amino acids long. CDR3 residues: CASSYGSGGSNEQFF. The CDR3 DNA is TGTGCCAGCAGTTACGGTAGCGGGGGGTCCAATGAGCAGTTCTTC.

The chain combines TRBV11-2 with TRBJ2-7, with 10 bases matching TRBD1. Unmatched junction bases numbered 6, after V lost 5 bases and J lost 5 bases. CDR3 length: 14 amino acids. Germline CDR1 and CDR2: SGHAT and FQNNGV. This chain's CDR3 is CASSTGTGENEQYF. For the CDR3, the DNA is TGTGCCAGCAGCACCGGGACAGGGGAAAACGAGCAGTACTTC.

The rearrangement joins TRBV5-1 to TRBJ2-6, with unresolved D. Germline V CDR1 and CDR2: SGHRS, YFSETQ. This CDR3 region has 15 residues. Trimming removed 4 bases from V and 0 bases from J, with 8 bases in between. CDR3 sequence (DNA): TGCGCCAGCAGCCCTGGCCTCTCTGGGGCCAACGTCCTGACTTTC. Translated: CASSPGLSGANVLTF.

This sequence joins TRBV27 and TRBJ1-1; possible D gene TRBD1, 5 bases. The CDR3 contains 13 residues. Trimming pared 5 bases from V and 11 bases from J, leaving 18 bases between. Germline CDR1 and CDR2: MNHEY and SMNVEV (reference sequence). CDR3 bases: TGTGCCAGCAGTCCCCAAGGGGTAACTGGTGCTTTCTTT. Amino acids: CASSPQGVTGAFF.

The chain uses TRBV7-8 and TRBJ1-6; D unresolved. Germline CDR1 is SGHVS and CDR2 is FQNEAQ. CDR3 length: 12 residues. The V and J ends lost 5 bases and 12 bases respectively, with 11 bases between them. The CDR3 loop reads CASSPHLGPLHF. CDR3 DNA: TGTGCCAGCAGCCCTCATCTAGGACCCCTCCACTTT. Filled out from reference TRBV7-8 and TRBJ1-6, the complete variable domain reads GAGVSQSPRYKVAKRGQDVALRCDPISGHVSLFWYQQALGQGPEFLTYFQNEAQLDKSGLPSDRFFAERPEGSVSTLKIQRTQQEDSAVYLCASSPHLGPLHFGNGTRLTVT.